This TCR beta chain was sequenced for a study of CD8 T cells in ankylosing spondylitis. MiXCR was run by TCRdb on the 5' RACE reads, yielding one entry per CDR3 protein. The table has 200,000 to 250,000 distinct CDR3 sequences, around 19% seen once. This clonotype was seen a few times. Antigen unknown. The study, taken as a whole, reports: In ankylosing spondylitis blood, a motif of roughly 8 highly homologous TCR beta variants appeared characteristic. Reports of some motif variants in reactive arthritis synovial fluid and blood predate this one. Researchers report that disease-linked clones proved CD8+ and relatively rare in peripheral blood.

This TCR was sampled from a male donor with ankylosing spondylitis. The sequenced sample was blood, either unsorted or a sorted T cell fraction (not recorded which).

The CDR3 DNA reads TGTGCCAGCAGCGGGACGGACAGGGGTTTCGTTTACACTGAAGCTTTCTTT. Translating gives CASSGTDRGFVYTEAFF. The gene calls are TRBV5-6 and TRBJ1-1; 9 bases map to TRBD1. J lost 3 bases, V lost 4 bases, and 13 bases had no gene match. CDR3 length equals 17 residues. CDR1 and CDR2 (germline): SGHDT, YYEEEE.